A single sample is the source of the 12 T cell receptor beta chains below, sequenced in a study of PD-L1 blockade in urothelial cancer. Measured with immunoSEQ multiplex PCR; TCRdb has only the in-frame clones, and not every one. The sample shows approximately 71,000 clones, roughly 84% of them seen only once. Time point reported: pretreatment peripheral blood. Sequenced here: PBMCs, sampled around atezolizumab (anti-PD-L1) treatment. The receptors were gathered from a woman in her 70s with urothelial cancer.

This rearrangement joins TRBV13 to TRBJ2-3; tentative D call: TRBD1 (5 bases). Germline V CDR1 and CDR2: PRHDT, FYEKMQ (reference sequence). The CDR3 runs 15 residues. Trimming cost V 3 bases and J 5 bases, with 15 bases left between them. CDR3 bases: TGTGCCAGCAGCTTGGGGCGGACCGAGGTAGATACGCAGTATTTT. It is translated as CASSLGRTEVDTQYF.

The chain couples TRBV9 to TRBJ1-1; D remains ambiguous. Trimming took off 3 bases at V and 0 bases at J, with 6 bases between the two ends. The CDR3 contains 13 residues. Germline loops: CDR1 SGDLS, CDR2 YYNGEE. The CDR3 DNA follows: TGTGCCAGCAGCGCCACGGTGAACACTGAAGCTTTCTTT. Translation gives CASSATVNTEAFF.

The CDR3 reads CASSPFSGTGNPYEQYF. CDR3 bases: TGTGCCAGCTCACCATTTTCCGGGACAGGGAACCCCTACGAGCAGTACTTC. J is TRBJ2-7 and V is TRBV18, with 9 bases that match TRBD1. V was clipped by 2 bases and J by 2 bases; unmatched bases: 10. The CDR3 has 17 residues. Germline CDR1 and CDR2: KGHSH and LQKENI.

This clone was observed a few times. The genes are TRBV19 and TRBJ1-1; D is uncertain. V lost 6 bases and J lost 3, with 11 bases in between. The CDR3 is made up of 13 amino acids. The V gene's germline CDR1 is LNHDA and CDR2 SQIVND (reference sequence). The CDR3 loop is CASSLTGYTEAFF. The DNA for the CDR3 is TGTGCCAGTAGCTTAACGGGGTACACTGAAGCTTTCTTT.

The V call is TRBV28, the J call TRBJ2-7; 7 bases are a match to TRBD1. This CDR3 is 13 amino acids long. Looked up from germline, CDR1 is MDHEN and CDR2 is SYDVKM. V lost 3 bases, J lost 5 bases, and 4 bases stayed unmatched. Here the CDR3 reads CASSLYRGNEQYF. In DNA, the CDR3 is TGTGCCAGCAGTTTGTACAGGGGTAACGAGCAGTACTTC.

The chain uses TRBV2 and TRBJ2-2, with 8 bases aligning to TRBD1. V was pared by 5 bases and J by 1 base, with 9 bases of the junction left unmatched. This CDR3 region has 17 residues. From germline, CDR1 is SNHLY and CDR2 FYNNEI. This chain's CDR3 is CASSHGTGEVNTGELFF. CDR3 nucleotide sequence: TGTGCCAGCAGTCATGGGACAGGAGAAGTGAACACCGGGGAGCTGTTTTTT.

The chain uses TRBV10-2 and TRBJ2-7; TRBD1 matches 9 bases. This CDR3 has 14 amino acids. Trimming at V came to 6 bases and at J to 2 bases, leaving 5 bases not matched to a gene. The germline V gene has CDR1 WSHSY and CDR2 SAAADI. The DNA of the CDR3 is TGCGCCAGCAGACGACAGGGGGAAACCTACGAGCAGTACTTC. This codes for CASRRQGETYEQYF.

This chain connects TRBV6-6 to TRBJ2-1; D remains unclear. The CDR3 consists of 13 residues. Germline CDR1 reads MNHNY; CDR2 reads SVGAGI (reference sequence). V lost 0 bases and J 6 bases, leaving 6 bases between the germline ends. CDR3 protein: CASSYSRGNEQFF. Written as DNA, the CDR3 is TGTGCCAGCAGTTACTCGAGAGGCAATGAGCAGTTCTTC.

The chain couples TRBV19 to TRBJ1-6, with D possibly TRBD1 on 5 matching bases. The V and J ends lost 4 bases and 5 bases respectively, with 12 bases between them. Germline loops: CDR1 LNHDA, CDR2 SQIVND (reference sequence). CDR3 length: 15 residues. The CDR3 nucleotides are TGTGCCAGTAGTAGGGGGGGGTTCGATAATTCACCCCTCCACTTT. Amino acids: CASSRGGFDNSPLHF.

V is TRBV10-2 and J is TRBJ2-5, with no clear D. Looked up from germline, CDR1 is WSHSY and CDR2 is SAAADI. The CDR3 runs 12 residues. The ends were cut back, 8 bases at V and 2 bases at J, with 9 bases in the middle. The DNA of the CDR3 is TGCGCCAGCGGTCAACAGCAAGAGACCCAGTACTTC. Encoded protein: CASGQQQETQYF.

The chain employs TRBV30 and TRBJ2-5, with 7 bases that match TRBD1. With V trimmed by 3 bases and J by 9 bases, 7 bases remained unmatched. Germline-derived CDR1 and CDR2 are GTSNPN and SVGIG (reference sequence). The CDR3 runs 12 residues. The DNA for the CDR3 is TGTGCCTGGAGAGACAGGGAAGGGGCCCAGTACTTC. It translates to CAWRDREGAQYF.

This clone showed up just once. The chain carries TRBV4-3 and TRBJ1-2; D perhaps matches TRBD1 (5 bases). The germline CDR1 and CDR2 sequences are LGHNA and YSLEER. The CDR3 is 12 amino acids. The V and J ends lost 3 bases and 7 bases respectively, with 9 bases between them. CDR3 sequence reads: CASSHPGGGYTF. In nucleotides, the CDR3 is TGCGCCAGCAGCCATCCGGGGGGTGGCTACACCTTC.